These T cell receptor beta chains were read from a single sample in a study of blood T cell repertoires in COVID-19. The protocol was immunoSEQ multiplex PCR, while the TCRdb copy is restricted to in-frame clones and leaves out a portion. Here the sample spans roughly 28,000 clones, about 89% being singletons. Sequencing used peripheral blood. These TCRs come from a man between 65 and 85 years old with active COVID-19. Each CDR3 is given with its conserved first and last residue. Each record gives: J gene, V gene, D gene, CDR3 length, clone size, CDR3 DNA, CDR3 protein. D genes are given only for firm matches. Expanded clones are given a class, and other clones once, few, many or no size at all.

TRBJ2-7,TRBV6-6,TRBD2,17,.,TGTGCCAGCAGTCTTGGACTAGCGGGGGGGCCCTCCTACGAGCAGTACTTC,CASSLGLAGGPSYEQYF
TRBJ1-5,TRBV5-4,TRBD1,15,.,TGTGCCAGCAGCGAGACAGGGTCTATCGGTCAGCCCCAGCATTTT,CASSETGSIGQPQHF
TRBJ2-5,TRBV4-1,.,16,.,TGCGCCAGCAGCCAAGACGGCGGGGGACATGTGGAGACCCAGTACTTC,CASSQDGGGHVETQYF
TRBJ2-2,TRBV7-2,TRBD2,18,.,TGTGCCAGCAGCTTAGCGAACCCTAGCGGGGCGAACACCGGGGAGCTGTTTTTT,CASSLANPSGANTGELFF
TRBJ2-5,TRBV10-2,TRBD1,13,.,TGCGCCAGCAGTGATACACAGGGGTGGACCCAGTACTTC,CASSDTQGWTQYF
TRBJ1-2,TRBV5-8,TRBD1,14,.,TGTGCCAGCAGCCCGGGACAGGGCCCCTATGGCTACACCTTC,CASSPGQGPYGYTF
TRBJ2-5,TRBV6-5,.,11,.,TGTGCCAGCAGGGCCGTAGAGACCCAGTACTTC,CASRAVETQYF
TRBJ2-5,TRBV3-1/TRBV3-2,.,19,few,TGTGCCAGCAGCATCAGGGACCCCTACCTTGACAGGCCCCAGGAGACCCAGTACTTC,CASSIRDPYLDRPQETQYF
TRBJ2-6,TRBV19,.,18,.,TGTGCCAGTAGTATGCGACAGGGAGGCCTCTCTGGGGCCAACGTCCTGACTTTC,CASSMRQGGLSGANVLTF
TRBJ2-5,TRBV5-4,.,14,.,TGTGCCAGCAGCTTGGCCATGCAGGGAGAGACCCAGTACTTC,CASSLAMQGETQYF
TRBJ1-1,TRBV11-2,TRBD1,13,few,TGTGCCAGCAGCCGGGGACAGACCACTGAAGCTTTCTTT,CASSRGQTTEAFF
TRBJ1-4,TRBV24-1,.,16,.,TGTGCCACCAGTACTGGCGGGGGGGGACGGAATGAAAAACTGTTTTTT,CATSTGGGGRNEKLFF
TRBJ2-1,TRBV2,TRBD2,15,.,TGTGCCAGCAGTAAACTAGCGGGGGGTAGCAGTGAGCAGTTCTTC,CASSKLAGGSSEQFF
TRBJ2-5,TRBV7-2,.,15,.,TGTGCCAGCAGCCGCGGACAGATAAACCAAGAGACCCAGTACTTC,CASSRGQINQETQYF
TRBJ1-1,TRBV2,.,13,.,TGTGCCAGCAGCGCGCAGGGGAACACTGAAGCTTTCTTT,CASSAQGNTEAFF
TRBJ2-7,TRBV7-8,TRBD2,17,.,TGTGCCAGCAGCTACCAGCTAGCGGGGGGGTCCTCCTACGAGCAGTACTTC,CASSYQLAGGSSYEQYF
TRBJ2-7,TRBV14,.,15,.,TGTGCCAGCAGCCAGGGACACCTGAGCTCCTACGAGCAGTACTTC,CASSQGHLSSYEQYF
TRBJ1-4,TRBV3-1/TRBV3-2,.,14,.,TGTGCCAGCAGCCAGGGGGCTCCTAATGAAAAACTGTTTTTT,CASSQGAPNEKLFF
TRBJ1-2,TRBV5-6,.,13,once,TGTGCCAGCAGCTTGCCGGGGACATGGGGCTACACCTTC,CASSLPGTWGYTF
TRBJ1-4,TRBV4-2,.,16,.,TGTGCCAGCAGCCTTCCACCGACAGTAGCTAATGAAAAACTGTTTTTT,CASSLPPTVANEKLFF
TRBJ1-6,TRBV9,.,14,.,TGTGCCAGCAGCGCCTCCGGACAGTTCGAGACCCTCCACTTT,CASSASGQFETLHF
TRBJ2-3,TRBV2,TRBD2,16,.,TGTGCCAGCAGGGACGGGTCTAGCGGGGGGGGAGATACGCAGTATTTT,CASRDGSSGGGDTQYF
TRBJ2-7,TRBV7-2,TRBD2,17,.,TGTGCCAGCAGCTTAGCGGCGGAACGGGGGGGATCCTACGAGCAGTACTTC,CASSLAAERGGSYEQYF
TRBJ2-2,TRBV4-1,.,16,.,TGCGCCAGCAGCCAACGAGCAGTCGGGGACACCGGGGAGCTGTTTTTT,CASSQRAVGDTGELFF
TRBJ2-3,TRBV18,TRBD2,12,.,TGTGCCAGCTCACCGGGGGGGGATACGCAGTATTTT,CASSPGGDTQYF
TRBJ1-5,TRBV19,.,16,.,TGTGCCAGTAGTCCCCCGACAGGCTTTAGCAATCAGCCCCAGCATTTT,CASSPPTGFSNQPQHF
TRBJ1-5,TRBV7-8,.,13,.,TGTGCCAGCCGGGGCCAGCGGGATCAGCCCCAGCATTTT,CASRGQRDQPQHF
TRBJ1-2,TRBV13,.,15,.,TGTGCCAGCACCCAAACCCCGGAGACGTCTAGCGGCTACACCTTC,CASTQTPETSSGYTF
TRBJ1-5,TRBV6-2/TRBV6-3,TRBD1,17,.,TGTGCCAGCAGTCCCGGGACAGGGGACATTGGCAATCAGCCCCAGCATTTT,CASSPGTGDIGNQPQHF
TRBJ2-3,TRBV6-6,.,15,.,TGTGCCAGCAGTTACTCACAGGTTGGCACAGATACGCAGTATTTT,CASSYSQVGTDTQYF
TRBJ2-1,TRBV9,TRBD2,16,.,TGTGCCAGCAGCGGTTTAGCGGGGGGCCATTACAATGAGCAGTTCTTC,CASSGLAGGHYNEQFF
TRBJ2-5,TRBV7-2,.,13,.,TGTGCCAGCAAGGGAGCAGTCCAAGAGACCCAGTACTTC,CASKGAVQETQYF
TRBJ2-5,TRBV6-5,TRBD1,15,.,TGTGCCAGCAGAAGAGAAGGGGACAGCCAAGAGACCCAGTACTTC,CASRREGDSQETQYF
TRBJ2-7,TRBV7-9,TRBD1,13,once,TGTGCCGCAGGGGGACAGGGGGCCGGGGAGCAGTACTTC,CAAGGQGAGEQYF
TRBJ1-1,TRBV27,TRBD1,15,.,TGTGCCAGCAGTTTAGACAGGGGGCAGAACACTGAAGCTTTCTTT,CASSLDRGQNTEAFF
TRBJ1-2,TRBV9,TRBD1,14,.,TGTGCCAGCAGCCCAATAACAGGGGACTATGGCTACACCTTC,CASSPITGDYGYTF
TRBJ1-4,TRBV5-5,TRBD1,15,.,TGTGCCAGCAGCTCCCGGGACAGGGTTAGGGAAAAACTGTTTTTT,CASSSRDRVREKLFF
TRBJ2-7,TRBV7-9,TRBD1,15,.,TGTGCCAGCAGCGCATCAGGGGGCATATCCTACGAGCAGTACTTC,CASSASGGISYEQYF
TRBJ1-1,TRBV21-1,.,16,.,TGTGCCAGCAGCACGTATAGATCCACCCCGAACACTGAAGCTTTCTTT,CASSTYRSTPNTEAFF
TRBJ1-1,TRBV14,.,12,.,TGTGCCAGCAGCCGTACGAGGGTAGAAGCTTTCTTT,CASSRTRVEAFF
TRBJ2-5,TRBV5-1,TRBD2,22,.,TGCGCCAGCAGCCCAGGACAGGGAGGGCTAGCGGGGGCCCCCCCGCTGGGAGAGACCCAGTACTTC,CASSPGQGGLAGAPPLGETQYF
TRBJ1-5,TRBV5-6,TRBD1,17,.,TGTGCCAGCAGCGCGCAGGGGGCCGAGTTATACAATCAGCCCCAGCATTTT,CASSAQGAELYNQPQHF
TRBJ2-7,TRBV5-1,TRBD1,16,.,TGCGCCAGCAGCCCCTCGAGGACAGGGGGCTCTGACGAGCAGTACTTC,CASSPSRTGGSDEQYF
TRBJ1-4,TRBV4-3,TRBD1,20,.,TGCGCCAGCAGCCAACGAAGATCCGGGACAGGGGGCAGCACTAATGAAAAACTGTTTTTT,CASSQRRSGTGGSTNEKLFF
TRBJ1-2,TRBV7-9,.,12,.,TGTGCCAGCAGTTCAGACACATATGGCTACACCTTC,CASSSDTYGYTF
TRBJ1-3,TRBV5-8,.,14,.,TGTGCCAGCAGCTTAGGACTAGCTGGAAACACCATATATTTT,CASSLGLAGNTIYF
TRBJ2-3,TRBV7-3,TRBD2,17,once,TGTGCCAGCAGCCCGGGACTAGCGGGGCCAAGCACAGATACGCAGTATTTT,CASSPGLAGPSTDTQYF
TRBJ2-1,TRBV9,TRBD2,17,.,TGTGCCAGCAGCGTAGCGGCCCTAGCGGGCTCCTACAATGAGCAGTTCTTC,CASSVAALAGSYNEQFF
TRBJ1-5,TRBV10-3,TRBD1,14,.,TGTGCCTCCGGGACAGCAGATAGCAATCAGCCCCAGCATTTT,CASGTADSNQPQHF
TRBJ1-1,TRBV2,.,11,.,TGTGCCAGCATGCGGACATCTGAAGCTTTCTTT,CASMRTSEAFF
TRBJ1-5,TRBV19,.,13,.,TGTGCCACCGCTAAATTCCCGGGGGGGACCCAGCATTTT,CATAKFPGGTQHF
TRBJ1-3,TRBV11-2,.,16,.,TGTGCCAGCAGCTTAGATTTAGCCTTCTCTGGAAACACCATATATTTT,CASSLDLAFSGNTIYF
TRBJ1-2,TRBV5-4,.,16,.,TGTGCCAGCAGCTTGGGGACCACCGGGACTAACTATGGCTACACCTTC,CASSLGTTGTNYGYTF
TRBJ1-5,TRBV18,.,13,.,TGTGCCAGCTCCCCCGGGGGGAACCAGCCCCAGCATTTT,CASSPGGNQPQHF
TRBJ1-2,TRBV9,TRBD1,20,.,TGTGCCAGCAGCGTAGCCCCTAGGGCAGGGGGCGACTCAGCTAACTATGGCTACACCTTC,CASSVAPRAGGDSANYGYTF
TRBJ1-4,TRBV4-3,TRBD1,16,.,TGCGCCAGCAGCCAAGGGAACAGGGGAGGAAATGAAAAACTGTTTTTT,CASSQGNRGGNEKLFF
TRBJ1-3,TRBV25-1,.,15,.,TGTGCCAGCAGTGAAGGCCAGGGGTTGCGTAACACCATATATTTT,CASSEGQGLRNTIYF
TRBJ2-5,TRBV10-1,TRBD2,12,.,TGCGCCACTAACGCCGGGGGGGAGACCCAGTACTTC,CATNAGGETQYF
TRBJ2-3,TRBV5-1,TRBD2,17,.,TGCGCCAGCAGCCCCCTAGCGGGGGGCGGTCTCACAGATACGCAGTATTTT,CASSPLAGGGLTDTQYF